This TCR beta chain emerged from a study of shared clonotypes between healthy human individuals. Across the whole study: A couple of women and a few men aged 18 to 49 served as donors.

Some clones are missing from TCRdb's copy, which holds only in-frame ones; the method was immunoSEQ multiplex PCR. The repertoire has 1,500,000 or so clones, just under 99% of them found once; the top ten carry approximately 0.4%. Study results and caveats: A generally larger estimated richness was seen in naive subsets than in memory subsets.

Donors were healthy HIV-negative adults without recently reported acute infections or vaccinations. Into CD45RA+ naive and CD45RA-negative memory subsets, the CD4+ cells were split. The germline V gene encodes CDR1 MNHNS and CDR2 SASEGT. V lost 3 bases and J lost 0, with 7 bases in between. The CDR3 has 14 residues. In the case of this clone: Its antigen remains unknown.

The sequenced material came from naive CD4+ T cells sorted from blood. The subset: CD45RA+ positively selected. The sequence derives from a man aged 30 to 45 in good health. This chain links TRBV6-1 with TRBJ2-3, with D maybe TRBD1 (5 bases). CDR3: CASSDRDSTDTQYF. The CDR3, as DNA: TGTGCCAGCAGTGACAGGGATAGCACAGATACGCAGTATTTT.